This TCR beta chain was sequenced for a study of blood T cell repertoires in COVID-19. Study overall: The study drew acute and convalescent COVID-19 samples from the United States, Italy and Spain. Sources were T cells, B-cell-depleted T cells, or PBMCs; the material itself was cDNA or gDNA.

Repertoires were generated with immunoSEQ multiplex PCR, while TCRdb's copy carries only in-frame clones and drops some. The sample shows 180,000 or so clones, approximately 86% of them seen only once. This clone came up once. CDR3 length: 17 residues. From germline, CDR1 is SGHTA and CDR2 FQGNSA. V was clipped by 1 base and J by 4 bases, with 16 bases between them. This receptor was identified in a man younger than 35 with acute or convalescent COVID-19. The material sequenced was peripheral blood. This sequence joins TRBV7-2 and TRBJ1-4; D is possibly TRBD1 (6 bases). DNA for the CDR3: TGTGCCAGCAGCTTAGTGGGGGGGCAACGTTTTAATGAAAAACTGTTTTTT. Protein product: CASSLVGGQRFNEKLFF.